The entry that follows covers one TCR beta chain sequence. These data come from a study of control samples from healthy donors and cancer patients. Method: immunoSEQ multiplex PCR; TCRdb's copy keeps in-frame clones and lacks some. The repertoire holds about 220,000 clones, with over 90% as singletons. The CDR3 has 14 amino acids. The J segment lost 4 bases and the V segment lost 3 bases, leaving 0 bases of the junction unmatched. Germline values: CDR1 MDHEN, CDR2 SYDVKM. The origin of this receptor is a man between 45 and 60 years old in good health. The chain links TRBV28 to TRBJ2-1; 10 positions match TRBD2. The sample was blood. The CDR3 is CASSLTSGYNEQFF. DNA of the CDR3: TGTGCCAGCAGTTTGACTAGCGGGTACAATGAGCAGTTCTTC.